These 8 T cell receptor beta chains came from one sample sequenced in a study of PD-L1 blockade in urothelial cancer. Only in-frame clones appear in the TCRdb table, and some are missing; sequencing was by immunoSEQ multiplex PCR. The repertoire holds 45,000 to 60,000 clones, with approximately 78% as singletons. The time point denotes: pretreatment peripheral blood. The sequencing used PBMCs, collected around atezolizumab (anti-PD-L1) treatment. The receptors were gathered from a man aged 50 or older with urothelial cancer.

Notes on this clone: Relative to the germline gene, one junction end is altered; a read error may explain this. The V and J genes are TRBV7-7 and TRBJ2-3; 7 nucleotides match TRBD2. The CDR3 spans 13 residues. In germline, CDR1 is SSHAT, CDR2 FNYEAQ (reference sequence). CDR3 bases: TGTGCTAGCAGCTTGGAGCGGGGAGATACGCAGTATTTT. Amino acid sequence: CASSLERGDTQYF.

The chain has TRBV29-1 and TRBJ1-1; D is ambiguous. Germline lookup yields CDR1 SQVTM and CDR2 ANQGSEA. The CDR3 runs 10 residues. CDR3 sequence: CSHSGTEAFF. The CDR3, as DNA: TGCAGTCACAGCGGCACTGAAGCTTTCTTT.

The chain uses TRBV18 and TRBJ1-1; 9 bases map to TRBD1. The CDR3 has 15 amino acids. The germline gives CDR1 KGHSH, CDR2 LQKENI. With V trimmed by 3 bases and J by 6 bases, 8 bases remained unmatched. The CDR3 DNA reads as TGTGCCAGCTCACCGAAACAGGGGGCCGGCGCTGAAGCTTTCTTT. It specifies CASSPKQGAGAEAFF.

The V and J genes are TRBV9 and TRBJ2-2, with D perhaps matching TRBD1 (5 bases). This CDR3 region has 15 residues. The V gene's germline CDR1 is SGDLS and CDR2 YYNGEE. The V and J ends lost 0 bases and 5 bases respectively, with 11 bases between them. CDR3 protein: CASSVGRERTGELFF. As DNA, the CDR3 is TGTGCCAGCAGCGTAGGCAGGGAAAGGACCGGGGAGCTGTTTTTT.

CDR3 sequence: CASSPRAGAYTEAFF. CDR3 bases: TGTGCCAGCAGCCCCAGGGCAGGGGCGTACACTGAAGCTTTCTTT. V and J are TRBV7-2 and TRBJ1-1; D may be TRBD1 (6 bases). V gave up 5 bases and J gave up 3 bases, with 16 bases separating them. CDR3 size: 15 residues. Germline V gene lookup returns CDR1 SGHTA and CDR2 FQGNSA.

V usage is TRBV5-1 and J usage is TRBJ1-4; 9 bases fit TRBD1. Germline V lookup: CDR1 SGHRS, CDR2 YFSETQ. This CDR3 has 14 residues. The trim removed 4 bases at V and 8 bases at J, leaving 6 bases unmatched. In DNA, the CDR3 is TGCGCCAGCAGCGGGGACAGGGCGCGCGAAAAACTGTTTTTT. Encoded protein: CASSGDRAREKLFF.

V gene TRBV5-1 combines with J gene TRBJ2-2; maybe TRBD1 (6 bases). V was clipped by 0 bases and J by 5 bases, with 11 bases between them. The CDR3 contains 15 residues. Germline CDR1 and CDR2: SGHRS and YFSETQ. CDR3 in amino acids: CASSLVGAGTGELFF. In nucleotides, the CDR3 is TGCGCCAGCAGCTTGGTGGGGGCAGGGACCGGGGAGCTGTTTTTT.

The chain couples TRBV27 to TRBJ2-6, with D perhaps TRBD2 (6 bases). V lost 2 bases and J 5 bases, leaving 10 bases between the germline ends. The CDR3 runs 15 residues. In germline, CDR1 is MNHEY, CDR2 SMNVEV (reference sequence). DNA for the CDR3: TGTGCCAGCAGTTTAGGGGGGACCCGGGCCAACGTCCTGACTTTC. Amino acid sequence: CASSLGGTRANVLTF.